The clone carrying this T cell receptor (beta chain) has ten or more counts. Its specificity is not known. The CDR3 goes on 3 residues after the read ends, and that part is filled in from the germline J gene. This sample is drawn from a study of T cell clonality in common variable immunodeficiency. Study outcomes and limitations: CVID subjects shared fewer TCRbeta clones than healthy controls did. Common variable immunodeficiency TCR beta sequences reportedly had fewer deletions and N-nucleotide insertions.

Germline values: CDR1 KGHSH, CDR2 LQKENI. This CDR3 region has 14 residues. Control and CVID samples contributed equal amounts of genomic DNA. TCRdb's table, derived via immunoSEQ multiplex PCR, lists solely in-frame clones and lacks some. The sample shows about 60,000 clones, none of them appearing just once. The chain carries TRBV18 and TRBJ1-2; 9 bases are a match to TRBD1. Specimen: peripheral blood mononuclear cells. The TCR originated in a person aged 18 to 75 in good health. The CDR3 sequence is CASSRGQGSDGYTF. Partial CDR3 DNA: TGTGCCAGCTCACGGGGACAGGGTTCGGACGGC.